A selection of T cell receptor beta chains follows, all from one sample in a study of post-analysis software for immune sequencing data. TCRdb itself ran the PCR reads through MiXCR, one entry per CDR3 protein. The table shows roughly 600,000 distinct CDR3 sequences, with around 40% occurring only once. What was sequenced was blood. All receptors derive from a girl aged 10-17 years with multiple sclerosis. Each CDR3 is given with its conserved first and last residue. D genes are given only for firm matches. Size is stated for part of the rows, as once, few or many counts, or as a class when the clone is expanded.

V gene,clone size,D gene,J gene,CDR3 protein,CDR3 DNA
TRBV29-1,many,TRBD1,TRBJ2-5,CSVEKGQYLQETQYF,TGCAGCGTTGAGAAGGGACAGTACCTCCAAGAGACCCAGTACTTC
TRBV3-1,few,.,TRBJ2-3,CASKGGDTDTQYF,TGTGCCAGCAAGGGCGGGGACACAGATACGCAGTATTTT
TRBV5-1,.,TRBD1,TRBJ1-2,CASSPDRVDYGYTF,TGCGCCAGCAGCCCGGACAGGGTGGACTATGGCTACACCTTC
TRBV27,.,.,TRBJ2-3,CASSLYGAMGTDTQYF,TGTGCCAGCAGTTTATACGGGGCAATGGGAACAGATACGCAGTATTTT
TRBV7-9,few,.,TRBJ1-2,CASSLEQVNYGYTF,TGTGCCAGCAGCTTAGAACAGGTTAACTATGGCTACACCTTC
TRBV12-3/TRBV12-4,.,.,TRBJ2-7,CASSRWAAEQYF,TGTGCCAGCAGTCGCTGGGCAGCCGAGCAGTACTTC
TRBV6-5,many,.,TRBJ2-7,CASSYGGEQYF,TGTGCCAGCAGTTACGGCGGGGAGCAGTACTTC
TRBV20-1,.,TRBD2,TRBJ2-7,CSARISPRASGIYEQYF,TGCAGTGCTAGAATCTCGCCCAGGGCTAGCGGGATCTACGAGCAGTACTTC
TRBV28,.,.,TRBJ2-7,CAGRSHQISYEQYF,TGTGCCGGCCGCAGCCACCAAATCTCCTACGAGCAGTACTTC
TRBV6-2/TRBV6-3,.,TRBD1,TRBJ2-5,CASSLGGTGGETQYF,TGTGCCAGCAGTCTCGGCGGGACAGGGGGAGAGACCCAGTACTTC
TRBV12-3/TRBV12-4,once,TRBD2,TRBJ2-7,CASRERGGRYEQYF,TGTGCCAGCAGAGAGCGGGGGGGACGATACGAGCAGTACTTC
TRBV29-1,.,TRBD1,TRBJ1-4,CSVEVGGGEKLFF,TGCAGCGTTGAAGTAGGAGGGGGCGAAAAACTGTTTTTT
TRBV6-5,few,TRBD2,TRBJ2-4,CASSYLIAGEVNIQYF,TGTGCCAGCAGTTACTTAATAGCGGGAGAGGTGAACATTCAGTACTTC
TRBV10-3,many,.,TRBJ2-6,CAITTGESSGANVLTF,TGTGCCATCACCACTGGGGAGAGCTCTGGGGCCAACGTCCTGACTTTC
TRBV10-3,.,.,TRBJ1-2,CTIRSDRSDGYTF,TGTACCATCAGGTCTGACAGGTCTGATGGCTACACCTTC
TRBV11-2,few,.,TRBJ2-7,CASSLDTFSVTYEQYF,TGTGCCAGCAGCTTAGATACGTTTTCCGTTACCTACGAGCAGTACTTC
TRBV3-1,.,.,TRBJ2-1,CASSPSVGRQFF,TGTGCCAGCAGCCCTTCGGTGGGGAGGCAGTTCTTC
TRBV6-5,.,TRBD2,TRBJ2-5,CASSYSGLAAQETQYF,TGTGCCAGCAGTTACTCGGGACTAGCGGCACAAGAGACCCAGTACTTC
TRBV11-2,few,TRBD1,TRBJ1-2,CASSLVTGEAYGYTF,TGTGCCAGCAGCTTAGTGACAGGGGAGGCCTATGGCTACACCTTC
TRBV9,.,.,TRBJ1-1,CASSVGAGVESTEAFF,TGTGCCAGCAGCGTAGGAGCTGGGGTCGAGAGCACTGAAGCTTTCTTT
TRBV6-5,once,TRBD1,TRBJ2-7,CASSYDGTGYYEQYF,TGTGCCAGCAGTTACGACGGGACAGGATACTACGAGCAGTACTTC
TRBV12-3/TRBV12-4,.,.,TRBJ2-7,CASSVGSSAYEQYF,TGTGCCAGCAGCGTCGGCTCATCCGCCTACGAGCAGTACTTC
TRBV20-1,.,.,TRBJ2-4,CSARVRGEQYF,TGCAGTGCCAGAGTGAGGGGGGAGCAGTACTTC
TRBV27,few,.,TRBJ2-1,CASSLASIAYNEQFF,TGTGCCAGCAGCCTAGCGAGCATCGCCTACAATGAGCAGTTCTTC
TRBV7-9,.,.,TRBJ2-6,CASSLPGGSGANVLTF,TGTGCCAGCAGCCTGCCTGGGGGCTCTGGGGCCAACGTCCTGACTTTC
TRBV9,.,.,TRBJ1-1,CASSVEVQGTATEAFF,TGTGCCAGCAGCGTAGAGGTACAGGGCACGGCCACTGAAGCTTTCTTT
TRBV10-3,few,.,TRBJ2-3,CAISWTLARDTQYF,TGTGCCATCAGTTGGACTTTAGCCAGGGATACGCAGTATTTT
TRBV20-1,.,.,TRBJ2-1,CSAIMGSSYNEQFF,TGCAGTGCTATTATGGGTAGCTCCTACAATGAGCAGTTCTTC
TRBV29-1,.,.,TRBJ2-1,CSVRGAVADEQFF,TGCAGCGTTCGGGGGGCCGTGGCCGATGAGCAGTTCTTC
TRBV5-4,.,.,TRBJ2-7,CTSSLASEQYF,TGTACCAGCAGCTTGGCCTCCGAGCAGTACTTC
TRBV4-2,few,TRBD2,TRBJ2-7,CASSAGTSGTYEQYF,TGTGCCAGCAGCGCCGGGACTAGCGGTACCTACGAGCAGTACTTC
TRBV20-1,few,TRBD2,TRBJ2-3,CSAMVSGSTDTQYF,TGCAGTGCTATGGTTAGCGGGAGCACAGATACGCAGTATTTT
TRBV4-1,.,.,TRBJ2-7,CASSQILQQTYEQYF,TGCGCCAGCAGCCAAATATTACAGCAAACCTACGAGCAGTACTTC
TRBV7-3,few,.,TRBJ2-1,CASSSQGPGYNEQFF,TGTGCCAGCAGCTCCCAGGGTCCGGGCTACAATGAGCAGTTCTTC
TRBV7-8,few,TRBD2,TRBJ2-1,CASSSARTSVSYNEQFF,TGTGCCAGCAGCTCCGCCCGGACTAGCGTATCCTACAATGAGCAGTTCTTC
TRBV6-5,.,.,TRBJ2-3,CASRPGTASAQYF,TGTGCCAGCAGACCCGGGACCGCAAGCGCGCAGTATTTT
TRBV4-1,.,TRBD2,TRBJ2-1,CASSSRILADSYNEQFF,TGCGCCAGCAGCTCGAGGATACTAGCGGATTCCTACAATGAGCAGTTCTTC
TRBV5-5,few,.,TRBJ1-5,CASTLTLGDSNQPQHF,TGTGCCAGCACCCTGACCCTGGGGGATAGCAATCAGCCCCAGCATTTT
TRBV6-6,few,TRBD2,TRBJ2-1,CASRPGGGLEQFF,TGTGCCAGCAGGCCCGGGGGGGGCCTTGAGCAGTTCTTC
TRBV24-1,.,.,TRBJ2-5,CATSDTRGGQETQYF,TGTGCCACCAGTGATACCAGGGGTGGTCAGGAGACCCAGTACTTC
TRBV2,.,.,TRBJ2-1,CASSENVFREQFF,TGTGCCAGCAGTGAAAACGTATTTAGAGAGCAGTTCTTC
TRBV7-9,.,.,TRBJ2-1,CASSARRLAVTDEQFF,TGTGCCAGCAGCGCCCGTAGGCTAGCTGTAACAGATGAGCAGTTCTTC
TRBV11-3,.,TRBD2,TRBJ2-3,CASSLDPGGDTQYF,TGTGCCAGCAGCTTAGATCCGGGGGGGGATACGCAGTATTTT
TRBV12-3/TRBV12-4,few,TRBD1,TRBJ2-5,CASKAGTGDGETQYF,TGTGCCAGCAAAGCCGGGACAGGGGATGGGGAGACCCAGTACTTC
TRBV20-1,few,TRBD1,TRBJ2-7,CSARGGQGIYEQYF,TGCAGTGCTAGAGGGGGACAGGGAATCTACGAGCAGTACTTC
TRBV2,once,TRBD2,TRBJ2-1,CASSGEGWQFF,TGTGCCAGCAGCGGGGAGGGGTGGCAGTTCTTC
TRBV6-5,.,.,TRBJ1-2,CASSYLTGLSGYTF,TGTGCCAGCAGTTACCTTACAGGGTTGAGTGGCTACACCTTC
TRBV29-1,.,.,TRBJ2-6,CSATVLTGMAGANVLTF,TGCAGCGCAACCGTTCTCACAGGGATGGCTGGGGCCAACGTCCTGACTTTC